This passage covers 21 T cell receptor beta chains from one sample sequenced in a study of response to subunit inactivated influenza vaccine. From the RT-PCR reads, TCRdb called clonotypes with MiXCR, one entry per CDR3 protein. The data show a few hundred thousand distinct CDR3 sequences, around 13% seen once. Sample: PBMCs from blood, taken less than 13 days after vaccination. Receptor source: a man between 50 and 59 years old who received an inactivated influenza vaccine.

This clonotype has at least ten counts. The CDR3 loop is CASRWDRGTYNEQFF. As DNA, the CDR3 is TGTGCCAGCAGATGGGACAGGGGAACCTACAATGAGCAGTTCTTC. V gene TRBV6-1 combines with J gene TRBJ2-1; 10 bases match TRBD1. After removal of 6 bases from V and 2 bases from J, the junction contained 4 bases not matched to a gene. CDR3 length: 15 amino acids. The V gene's germline CDR1 is MNHNS and CDR2 SASEGT.

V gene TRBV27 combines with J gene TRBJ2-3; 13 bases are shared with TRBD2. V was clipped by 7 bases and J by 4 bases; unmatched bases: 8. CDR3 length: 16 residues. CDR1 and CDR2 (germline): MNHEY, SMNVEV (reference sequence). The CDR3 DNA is TGTGCCAGCACCCTACTAGCGGGAGGGCCCCCAGATACGCAGTATTTT. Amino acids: CASTLLAGGPPDTQYF.

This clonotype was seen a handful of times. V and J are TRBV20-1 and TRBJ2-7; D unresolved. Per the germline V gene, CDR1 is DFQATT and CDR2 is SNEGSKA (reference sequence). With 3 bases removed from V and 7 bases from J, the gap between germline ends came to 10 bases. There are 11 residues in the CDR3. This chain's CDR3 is CSASKGKEQYF. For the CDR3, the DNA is TGCAGTGCTAGTAAGGGCAAGGAGCAGTACTTC.

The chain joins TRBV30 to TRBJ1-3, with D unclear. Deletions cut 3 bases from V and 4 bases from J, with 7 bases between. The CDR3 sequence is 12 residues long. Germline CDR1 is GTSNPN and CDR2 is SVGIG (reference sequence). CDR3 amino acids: CAWRREGNTIYF. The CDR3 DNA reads TGTGCCTGGAGGAGGGAGGGAAACACCATATATTTT.

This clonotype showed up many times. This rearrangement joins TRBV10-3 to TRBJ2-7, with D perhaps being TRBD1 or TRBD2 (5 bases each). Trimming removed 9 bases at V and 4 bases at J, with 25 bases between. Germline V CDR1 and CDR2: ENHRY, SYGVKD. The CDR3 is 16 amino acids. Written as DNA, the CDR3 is TGTGCCATAAGAAAGACATCCGGGACCCAAGAGTACGAGCAGTACTTC. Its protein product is CAIRKTSGTQEYEQYF.

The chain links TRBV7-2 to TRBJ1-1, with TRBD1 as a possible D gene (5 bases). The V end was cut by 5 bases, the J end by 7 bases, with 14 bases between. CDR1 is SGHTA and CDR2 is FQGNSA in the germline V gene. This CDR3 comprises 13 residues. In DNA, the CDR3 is TGTGCCAGCAGCATTTGGGACGCGGTTGAAGCTTTCTTT. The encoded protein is CASSIWDAVEAFF.

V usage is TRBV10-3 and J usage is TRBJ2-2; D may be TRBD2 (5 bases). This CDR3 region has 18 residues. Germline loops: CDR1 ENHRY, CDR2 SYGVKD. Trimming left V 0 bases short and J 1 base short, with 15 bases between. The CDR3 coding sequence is TGTGCCATCAGTGAGTCAGTTGGGCGAGCGGTGAACACCGGGGAGCTGTTTTTT. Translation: CAISESVGRAVNTGELFF.

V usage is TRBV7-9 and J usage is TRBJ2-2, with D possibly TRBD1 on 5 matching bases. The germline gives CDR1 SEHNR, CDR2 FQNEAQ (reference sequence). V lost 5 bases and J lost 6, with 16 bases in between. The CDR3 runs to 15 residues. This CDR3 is CASSPPGRVAGELFF. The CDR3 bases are TGTGCCAGCAGCCCGCCCGGCAGGGTCGCCGGGGAGCTGTTTTTT.

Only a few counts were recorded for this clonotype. DNA of the CDR3: TGCGCCAGCAGCGGGATTAGCGTGAACACCGGGGAGCTGTTTTTT. As protein: CASSGISVNTGELFF. J is TRBJ2-2 and V is TRBV5-1, with D perhaps TRBD2 (5 bases). CDR1 and CDR2 from the germline V gene are SGHRS and YFSETQ. The V end was cut by 4 bases, the J end by 1 base, with 11 bases between. The CDR3 runs to 15 residues.

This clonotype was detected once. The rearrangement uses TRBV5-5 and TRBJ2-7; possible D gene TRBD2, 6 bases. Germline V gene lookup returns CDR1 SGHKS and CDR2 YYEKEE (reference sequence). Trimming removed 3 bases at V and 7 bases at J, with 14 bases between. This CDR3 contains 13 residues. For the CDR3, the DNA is TGTGCCAGCAGCTACCAACCGGGGGAGGAGCAGTACTTC. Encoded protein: CASSYQPGEEQYF. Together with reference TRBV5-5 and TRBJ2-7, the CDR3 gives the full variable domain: DAGVTQSPTHLIKTRGQQVTLRCSPISGHKSVSWYQQVLGQGPQFIFQYYEKEERGRGNFPDRFSARQFPNYSSELNVNALLLGDSALYLCASSYQPGEEQYFGPGTRLTVT.

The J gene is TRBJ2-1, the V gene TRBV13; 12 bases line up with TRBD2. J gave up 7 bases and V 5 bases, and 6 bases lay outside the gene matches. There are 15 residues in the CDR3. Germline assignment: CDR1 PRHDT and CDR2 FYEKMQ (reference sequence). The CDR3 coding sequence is TGTGCCAGCAGCACCGGGACTAGCGGGTGGAATGAGCAGTTCTTC. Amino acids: CASSTGTSGWNEQFF.

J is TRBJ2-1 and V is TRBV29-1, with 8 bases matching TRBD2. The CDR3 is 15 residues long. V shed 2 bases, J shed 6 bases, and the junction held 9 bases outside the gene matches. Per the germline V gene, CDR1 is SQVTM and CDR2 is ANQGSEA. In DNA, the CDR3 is TGCAGCGTTGAATACGGGAGGGCCTTCGCCAATGAGCAGTTCTTC. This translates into CSVEYGRAFANEQFF.

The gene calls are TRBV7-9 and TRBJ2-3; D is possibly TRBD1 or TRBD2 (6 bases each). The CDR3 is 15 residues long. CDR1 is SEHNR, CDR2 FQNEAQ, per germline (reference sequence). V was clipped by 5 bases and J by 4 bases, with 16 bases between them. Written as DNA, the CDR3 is TGTGCCAGCAGCCAACCGGGGGCGGTGGCAGATACGCAGTATTTT. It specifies CASSQPGAVADTQYF.

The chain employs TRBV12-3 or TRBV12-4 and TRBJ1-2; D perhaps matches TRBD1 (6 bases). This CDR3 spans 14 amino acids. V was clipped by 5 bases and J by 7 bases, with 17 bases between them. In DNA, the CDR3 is TGTGCCAGCAGTGGGGGCGGGAAGGGTTTTGGCTACACCTTC. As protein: CASSGGGKGFGYTF.

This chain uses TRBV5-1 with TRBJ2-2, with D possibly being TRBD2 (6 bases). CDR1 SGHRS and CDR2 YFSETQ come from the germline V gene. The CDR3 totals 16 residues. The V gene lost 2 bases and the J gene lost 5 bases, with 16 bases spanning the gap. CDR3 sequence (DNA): TGCGCCAGCAGCTTATCGTCCAGGGCGGGGACCGGGGAGCTGTTTTTT. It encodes CASSLSSRAGTGELFF.

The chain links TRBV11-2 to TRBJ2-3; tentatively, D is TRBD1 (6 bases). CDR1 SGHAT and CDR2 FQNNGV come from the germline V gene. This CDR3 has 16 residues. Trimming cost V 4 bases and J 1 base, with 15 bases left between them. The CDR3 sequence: CASSWNGRGGTDTQYF. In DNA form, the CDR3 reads TGTGCCAGCAGCTGGAACGGCAGGGGAGGCACAGATACGCAGTATTTT. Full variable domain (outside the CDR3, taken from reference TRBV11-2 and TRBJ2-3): EAGVAQSPRYKIIEKRQSVAFWCNPISGHATLYWYQQILGQGPKLLIQFQNNGVVDDSQLPKDRFSAERLKGVDSTLKIQPAKLEDSAVYLCASSWNGRGGTDTQYFGPGTRLTVL.

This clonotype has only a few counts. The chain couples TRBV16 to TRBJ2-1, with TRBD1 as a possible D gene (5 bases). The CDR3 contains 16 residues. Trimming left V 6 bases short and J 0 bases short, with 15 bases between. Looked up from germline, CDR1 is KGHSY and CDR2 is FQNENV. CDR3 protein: CASRRQGVSSYNEQFF. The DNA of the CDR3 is TGTGCCAGCAGACGGCAGGGCGTAAGCTCCTACAATGAGCAGTTCTTC.

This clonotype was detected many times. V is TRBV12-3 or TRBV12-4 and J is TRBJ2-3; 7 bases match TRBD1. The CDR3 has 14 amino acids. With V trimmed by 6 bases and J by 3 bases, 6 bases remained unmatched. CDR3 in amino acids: CASRSGTVTDTQYF. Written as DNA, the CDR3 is TGTGCCAGCAGGTCCGGGACAGTAACAGATACGCAGTATTTT.

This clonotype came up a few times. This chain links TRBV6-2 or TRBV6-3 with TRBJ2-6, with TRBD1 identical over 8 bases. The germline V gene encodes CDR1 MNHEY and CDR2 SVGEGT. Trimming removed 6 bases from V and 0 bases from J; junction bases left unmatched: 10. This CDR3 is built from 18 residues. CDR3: CASSPRTGLSSGANVLTF. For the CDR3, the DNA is TGTGCCAGCAGCCCAAGGACAGGGCTTTCCTCTGGGGCCAACGTCCTGACTTTC.

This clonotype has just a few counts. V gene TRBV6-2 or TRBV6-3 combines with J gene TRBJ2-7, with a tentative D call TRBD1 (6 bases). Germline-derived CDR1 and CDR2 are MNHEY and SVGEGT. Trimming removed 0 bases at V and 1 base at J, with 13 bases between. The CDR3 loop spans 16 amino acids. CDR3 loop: CASSYSNRDNSYEQYF. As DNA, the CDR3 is TGTGCCAGCAGTTACTCGAACCGGGACAATTCCTACGAGCAGTACTTC.

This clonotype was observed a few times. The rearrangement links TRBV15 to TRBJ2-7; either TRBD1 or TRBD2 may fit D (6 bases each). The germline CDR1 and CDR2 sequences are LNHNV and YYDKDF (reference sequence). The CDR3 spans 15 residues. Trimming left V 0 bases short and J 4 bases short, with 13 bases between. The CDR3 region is CATSRDRQAGYEQYF. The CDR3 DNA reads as TGTGCCACCAGCAGAGATCGACAGGCGGGGTACGAGCAGTACTTC.